Listed below are T cell receptor beta chains from one sample, sequenced in a study of blood T cells in healthy people across ages. TCRdb used MiXCR to reprocess the 5' RACE reads, holding one entry per CDR3 protein. This table has fewer than 750,000 distinct CDR3 sequences, over 40% appearing once. Sequenced sample: blood. These receptors originate from a woman over 75 in good health. The CDR3 runs from the conserved cysteine through the conserved F or W. The order of the fields is V gene, D gene, CDR3 length, clone size, J gene, CDR3 DNA, CDR3 protein. A D gene is named only where the DNA matches it firmly. Expanded clones are given a class, and other clones once, few, many or no size at all.

v_call: TRBV7-2; d_call: -; cdr3_length: 13; clone_size: many; j_call: TRBJ2-3; cdr3_nt: TGTGCCAGCAGCTACGACAGGACAGATACGCAGTATTTT; cdr3_aa: CASSYDRTDTQYF
v_call: TRBV27; d_call: TRBD1; cdr3_length: 16; clone_size: -; j_call: TRBJ2-7; cdr3_nt: TGTGCCACCGACGCCCATCCGGGACAGGGGGGCTACGAGCAGTACTTC; cdr3_aa: CATDAHPGQGGYEQYF
v_call: TRBV29-1; d_call: -; cdr3_length: 10; clone_size: many; j_call: TRBJ2-7; cdr3_nt: TGCAGCGTATGGGGGAAAGAGCAGTACTTC; cdr3_aa: CSVWGKEQYF
v_call: TRBV28; d_call: -; cdr3_length: 14; clone_size: few; j_call: TRBJ2-4; cdr3_nt: TGTGCCAGCAGTTACCATGGGGCCAAAAACATTCAGTACTTC; cdr3_aa: CASSYHGAKNIQYF
v_call: TRBV20-1; d_call: -; cdr3_length: 13; clone_size: -; j_call: TRBJ2-3; cdr3_nt: TGCAGTGCTCCGGCTCCTAGCACAGATACGCAGTATTTT; cdr3_aa: CSAPAPSTDTQYF
v_call: TRBV23-1; d_call: TRBD1; cdr3_length: 16; clone_size: -; j_call: TRBJ1-4; cdr3_nt: TGCGCCAGCAGTCAAATTCAGGACAGGCGTAATGAAAAACTGTTTTTT; cdr3_aa: CASSQIQDRRNEKLFF
v_call: TRBV5-6; d_call: -; cdr3_length: 13; clone_size: many; j_call: TRBJ2-5; cdr3_nt: TGTGCCAGCAGCTTATTAGGGCTGGAGACCCAGTACTTC; cdr3_aa: CASSLLGLETQYF
v_call: TRBV4-1; d_call: -; cdr3_length: 15; clone_size: -; j_call: TRBJ2-1; cdr3_nt: TGCGCCAGCAGCCCGGGGGACGGGGGTCACAATGAGCAGTTCTTC; cdr3_aa: CASSPGDGGHNEQFF
v_call: TRBV12-3/TRBV12-4; d_call: -; cdr3_length: 14; clone_size: few; j_call: TRBJ2-1; cdr3_nt: TGTGCCAGCAGTCGTCGCCTGTTGGACAATGAGCAGTTCTTC; cdr3_aa: CASSRRLLDNEQFF
v_call: TRBV6-6; d_call: -; cdr3_length: 14; clone_size: many; j_call: TRBJ2-7; cdr3_nt: TGTGCCAGCAGTTACAGTGACCAGGGAAACGAGCAGTACTTC; cdr3_aa: CASSYSDQGNEQYF
v_call: TRBV7-2; d_call: TRBD2; cdr3_length: 14; clone_size: many; j_call: TRBJ2-1; cdr3_nt: TGTGCCAGCACTGGGACTAGCGGATACAATGAGCAGTTCTTC; cdr3_aa: CASTGTSGYNEQFF
v_call: TRBV28; d_call: TRBD2; cdr3_length: 17; clone_size: few; j_call: TRBJ2-7; cdr3_nt: TGTGCCAGCAGTTTAGTTAGCGGGAGGGCCAACGTCATCGAGCAGTACTTC; cdr3_aa: CASSLVSGRANVIEQYF
v_call: TRBV3-1; d_call: -; cdr3_length: 12; clone_size: -; j_call: TRBJ1-5; cdr3_nt: TGTGCCAGCAGCCTTTGGGATCAGCCCCAGCATTTT; cdr3_aa: CASSLWDQPQHF
v_call: TRBV6-5; d_call: TRBD1; cdr3_length: 14; clone_size: -; j_call: TRBJ2-6; cdr3_nt: TGTGCCAGCAGACGCGGGACAGGGGGCAACGTCCTGACTTTC; cdr3_aa: CASRRGTGGNVLTF
v_call: TRBV5-1; d_call: TRBD1; cdr3_length: 14; clone_size: -; j_call: TRBJ2-7; cdr3_nt: TGCGCCAGCAGTTTGGGACAGGGATCCGACGAGCAGTACTTC; cdr3_aa: CASSLGQGSDEQYF
v_call: TRBV4-1; d_call: -; cdr3_length: 16; clone_size: -; j_call: TRBJ1-5; cdr3_nt: TGCGCCAGCAGCCAGGTGTCACCCGGGAGCAATCAGCCCCAGCATTTT; cdr3_aa: CASSQVSPGSNQPQHF
v_call: TRBV12-3/TRBV12-4; d_call: TRBD2; cdr3_length: 19; clone_size: -; j_call: TRBJ2-6; cdr3_nt: TGTGCCAGCAGTTTAGGGCTACTAGCGGGGGGCTCGGGGGCCAACGTCCTGACTTTC; cdr3_aa: CASSLGLLAGGSGANVLTF
v_call: TRBV5-1; d_call: TRBD1; cdr3_length: 16; clone_size: many; j_call: TRBJ2-3; cdr3_nt: TGCGCCAGCAGCGTCCAGACAGGGAGTAGCACAGATACGCAGTATTTT; cdr3_aa: CASSVQTGSSTDTQYF
v_call: TRBV10-3; d_call: -; cdr3_length: 13; clone_size: -; j_call: TRBJ1-2; cdr3_nt: TGTGCCACCGCGGGACAAGACGAATCAGGCTACACCTTC; cdr3_aa: CATAGQDESGYTF
v_call: TRBV20-1; d_call: -; cdr3_length: 15; clone_size: -; j_call: TRBJ2-5; cdr3_nt: TGCAGTGCTAGTTTACCCCGGGACTTCCAAGAGACCCAGTACTTC; cdr3_aa: CSASLPRDFQETQYF